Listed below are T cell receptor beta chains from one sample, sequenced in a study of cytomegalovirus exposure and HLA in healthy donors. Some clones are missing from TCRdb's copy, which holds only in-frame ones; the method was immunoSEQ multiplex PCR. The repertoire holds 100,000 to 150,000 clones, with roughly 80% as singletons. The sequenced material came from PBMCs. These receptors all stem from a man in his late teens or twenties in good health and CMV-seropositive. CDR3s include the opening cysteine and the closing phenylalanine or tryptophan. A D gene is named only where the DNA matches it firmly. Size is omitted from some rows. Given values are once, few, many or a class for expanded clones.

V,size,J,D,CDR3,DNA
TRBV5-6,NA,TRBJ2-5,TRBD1,CASSRPETGMFQETQYF,TGTGCCAGCAGCCGACCTGAGACAGGGATGTTCCAAGAGACCCAGTACTTC
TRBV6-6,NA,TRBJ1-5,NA,CASRRSGGNQPQHF,TGTGCCAGCAGGCGTTCAGGGGGCAATCAGCCCCAGCATTTT
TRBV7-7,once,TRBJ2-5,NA,CASSFQGRETQYF,TGTGCCAGCAGCTTCCAGGGTCGGGAGACCCAGTACTTC
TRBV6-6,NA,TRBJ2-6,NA,CASSSTDHGANVLTF,TGTGCCAGCAGTTCGACAGATCATGGGGCCAACGTCCTGACTTTC
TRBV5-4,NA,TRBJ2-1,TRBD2,CASSLPVAGVTRDGNEQFF,TGTGCCAGCAGCCTGCCGGTAGCGGGAGTCACCCGAGATGGCAATGAGCAGTTCTTC
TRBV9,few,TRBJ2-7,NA,CASSVGAFSYEQYF,TGTGCCAGCAGCGTAGGGGCGTTCTCCTACGAGCAGTACTTC
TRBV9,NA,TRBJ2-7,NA,CASSVRGVGEQYF,TGTGCCAGCAGCGTGAGAGGTGTCGGCGAGCAGTACTTC
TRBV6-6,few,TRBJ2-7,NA,CASSYSKHTYEQYF,TGTGCCAGCAGTTACTCGAAACATACCTACGAGCAGTACTTC
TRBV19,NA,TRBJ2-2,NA,CASSPSGTSNTGELFF,TGTGCCAGTAGTCCCAGTGGGACATCAAACACCGGGGAGCTGTTTTTT
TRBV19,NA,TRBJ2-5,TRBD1,CASSPGQGGSQYF,TGTGCCAGTAGTCCAGGACAGGGGGGGTCCCAGTACTTC
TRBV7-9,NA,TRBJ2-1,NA,CASSLTRERQFF,TGTGCCAGCAGCTTAACGCGGGAACGGCAGTTCTTC
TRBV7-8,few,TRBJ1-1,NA,CASSLRLLSNTEAFF,TGTGCCAGCAGCCTTCGTCTTCTGTCGAACACTGAAGCTTTCTTT
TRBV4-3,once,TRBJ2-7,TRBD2,CASSQLTGGSYEQYF,TGCGCCAGCAGCCAATTGACGGGGGGCTCCTACGAGCAGTACTTC
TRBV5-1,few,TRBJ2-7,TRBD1,CASSLGPTGAYDSYEQYF,TGCGCCAGCAGCTTGGGACCGACAGGGGCGTACGACTCCTACGAGCAGTACTTC
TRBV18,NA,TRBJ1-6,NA,CASSLDNSPLHF,TGTGCCAGCTCCCTAGATAATTCACCCCTCCACTTT
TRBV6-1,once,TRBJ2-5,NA,CASSDWIKTGSQETQYF,TGTGCCAGCAGTGACTGGATCAAAACAGGGAGTCAAGAGACCCAGTACTTC
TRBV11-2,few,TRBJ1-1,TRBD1,CASSSQQRGGVAEAFF,TGTGCCAGCAGCTCCCAACAAAGAGGGGGCGTTGCTGAAGCTTTCTTT
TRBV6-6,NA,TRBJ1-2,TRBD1,CASSPDRTANYGYTF,TGTGCCAGCAGCCCGGACAGGACCGCTAACTATGGCTACACCTTC
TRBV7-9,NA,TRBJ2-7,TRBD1,CASSANRGLEQYF,TGTGCCAGCAGCGCAAACAGGGGGCTCGAGCAGTACTTC
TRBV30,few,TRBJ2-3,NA,CAWSPRAPGTQYF,TGTGCCTGGAGCCCTCGAGCCCCGGGTACGCAGTATTTT
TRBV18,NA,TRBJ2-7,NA,CASSGGTARSSYEQYF,TGTGCCAGCTCAGGGGGGACGGCCAGGAGCTCCTACGAGCAGTACTTC
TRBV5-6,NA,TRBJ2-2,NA,CASSFYAGELFF,TGTGCCAGCAGCTTCTACGCCGGGGAGCTGTTTTTT
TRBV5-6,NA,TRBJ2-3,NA,CATSPGDKTDTQYF,TGTGCCACCAGCCCTGGGGACAAAACAGATACGCAGTATTTT
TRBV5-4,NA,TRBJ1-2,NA,CASSLNRNGYTF,TGTGCCAGCAGCTTAAACAGAAATGGCTACACCTTC
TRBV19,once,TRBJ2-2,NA,CASSIVLGSSGELFF,TGTGCCAGTAGTATAGTTTTGGGGAGTTCCGGGGAGCTGTTTTTT
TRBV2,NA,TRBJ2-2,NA,CASSERAGVWELFF,TGTGCCAGCAGTGAACGGGCAGGGGTCTGGGAGCTGTTTTTT
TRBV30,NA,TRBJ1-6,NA,CAWSKQQGINSPLHF,TGTGCCTGGAGCAAACAGCAGGGGATCAATTCACCCCTCCACTTT
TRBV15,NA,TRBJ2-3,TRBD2,CATSVGRARPDTQYF,TGTGCCACCAGCGTCGGGAGGGCCAGACCAGATACGCAGTATTTT
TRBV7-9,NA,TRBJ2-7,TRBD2,CSSSVGLAAYEQYF,TGTTCCAGCAGCGTGGGACTAGCGGCGTACGAGCAGTACTTC
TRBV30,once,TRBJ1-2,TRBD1,CAWSETGVDGYTF,TGTGCCTGGAGCGAAACAGGGGTTGATGGCTACACCTTC
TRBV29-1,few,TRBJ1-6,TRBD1,CSVSTGVLNSPLHF,TGCAGCGTGTCGACAGGGGTGCTAAATTCACCCCTCCACTTT
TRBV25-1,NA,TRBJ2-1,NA,CASSESGNNEQFF,TGTGCCAGCAGTGAATCCGGGAACAATGAGCAGTTCTTC